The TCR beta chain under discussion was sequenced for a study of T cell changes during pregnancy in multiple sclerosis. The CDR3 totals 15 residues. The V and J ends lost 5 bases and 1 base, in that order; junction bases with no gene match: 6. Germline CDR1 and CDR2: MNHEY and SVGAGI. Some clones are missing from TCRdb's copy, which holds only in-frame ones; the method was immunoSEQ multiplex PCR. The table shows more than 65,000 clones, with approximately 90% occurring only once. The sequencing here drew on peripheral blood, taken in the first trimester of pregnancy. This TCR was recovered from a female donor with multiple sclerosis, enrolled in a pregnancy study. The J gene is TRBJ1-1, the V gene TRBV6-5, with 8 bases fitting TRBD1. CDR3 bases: TGTGCCAGCAGTCCCCGGACAGGGAGGAACACTGAAGCTTTCTTT. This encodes CASSPRTGRNTEAFF.